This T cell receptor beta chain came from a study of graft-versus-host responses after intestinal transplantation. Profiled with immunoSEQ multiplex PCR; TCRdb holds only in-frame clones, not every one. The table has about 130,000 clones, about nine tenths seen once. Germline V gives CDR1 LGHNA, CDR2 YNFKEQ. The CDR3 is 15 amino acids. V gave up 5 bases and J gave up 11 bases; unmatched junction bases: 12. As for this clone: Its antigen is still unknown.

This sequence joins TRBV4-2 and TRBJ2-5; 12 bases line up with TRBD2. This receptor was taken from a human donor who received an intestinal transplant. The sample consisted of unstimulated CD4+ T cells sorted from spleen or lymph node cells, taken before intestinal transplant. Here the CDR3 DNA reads TGTGCCAGCAGCGCCCGACTAGCGGGAGTTCCTGAGCAGTACTTC. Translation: CASSARLAGVPEQYF.